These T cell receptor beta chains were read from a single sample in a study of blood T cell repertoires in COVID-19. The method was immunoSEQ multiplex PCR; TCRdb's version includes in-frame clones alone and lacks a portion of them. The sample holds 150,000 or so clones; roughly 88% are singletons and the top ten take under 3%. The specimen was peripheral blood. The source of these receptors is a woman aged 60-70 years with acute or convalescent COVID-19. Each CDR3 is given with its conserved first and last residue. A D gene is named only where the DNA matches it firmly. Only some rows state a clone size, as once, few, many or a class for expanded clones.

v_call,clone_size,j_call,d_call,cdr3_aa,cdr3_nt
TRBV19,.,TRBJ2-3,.,CASKDRSTDTQYF,TGTGCCAGTAAGGACAGAAGCACAGATACGCAGTATTTT
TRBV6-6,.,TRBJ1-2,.,CASKQGINNYGYTF,TGTGCCAGCAAGCAGGGTATTAACAACTATGGCTACACCTTC
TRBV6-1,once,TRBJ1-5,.,CASDSLRIGQPQHF,TGTGCCAGCGACAGTCTACGAATTGGTCAGCCCCAGCATTTT
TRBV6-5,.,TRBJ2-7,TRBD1,CASNSGTGVHEQYF,TGTGCCAGCAATTCAGGGACAGGGGTACACGAGCAGTACTTC
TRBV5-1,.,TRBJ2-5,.,CASSFTGETQYF,TGCGCCAGCAGCTTTACGGGGGAGACCCAGTACTTC
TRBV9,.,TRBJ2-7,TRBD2,CASSVGTSGYEQYF,TGTGCCAGCAGCGTCGGGACTAGCGGCTACGAGCAGTACTTC
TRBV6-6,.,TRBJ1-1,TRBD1,CASSPTGEVTEAFF,TGTGCCAGCAGTCCGACAGGGGAAGTCACTGAAGCTTTCTTT
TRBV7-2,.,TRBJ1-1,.,CASSLAGGWVTEAFF,TGTGCCAGCAGCTTAGCGGGAGGGTGGGTCACTGAAGCTTTCTTT
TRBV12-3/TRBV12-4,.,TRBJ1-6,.,CASSLQGWSPLHF,TGTGCCAGCAGTTTACAGGGTTGGTCACCCCTCCACTTT
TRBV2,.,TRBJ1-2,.,CASSERVYGYTF,TGTGCCAGCAGTGAGAGGGTCTATGGCTACACCTTC
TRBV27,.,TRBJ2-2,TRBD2,CASRGLAVSNTGELFF,TGTGCCAGCAGGGGACTAGCCGTATCTAACACCGGGGAGCTGTTTTTT
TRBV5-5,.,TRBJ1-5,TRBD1,CASSLEVGQGNQPQHF,TGTGCCAGCAGCTTGGAAGTGGGACAGGGCAATCAGCCCCAGCATTTT
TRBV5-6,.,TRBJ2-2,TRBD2,CASSLDTGGSGELFF,TGTGCCAGCAGCTTGGACACGGGGGGAAGCGGGGAGCTGTTTTTT
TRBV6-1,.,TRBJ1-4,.,CASSDRVPTNEKLFF,TGTGCCAGCAGTGACAGGGTCCCAACTAATGAAAAACTGTTTTTT
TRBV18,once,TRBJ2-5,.,CASSPQQETQYF,TGTGCCAGCTCACCTCAGCAAGAGACCCAGTACTTC
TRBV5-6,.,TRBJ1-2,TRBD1,CASSFDRGQIGYTF,TGTGCCAGCAGCTTTGACAGGGGGCAGATTGGCTACACCTTC
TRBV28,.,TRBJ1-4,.,CASISAGTNEKLFF,TGTGCCAGCATCTCTGCGGGAACTAATGAAAAACTGTTTTTT
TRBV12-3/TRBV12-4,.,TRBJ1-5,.,CASSLAQNQPQHF,TGTGCCAGCAGTTTAGCACAGAATCAGCCCCAGCATTTT
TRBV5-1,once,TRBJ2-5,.,CASSASQETQYF,TGCGCCAGCAGCGCGTCCCAAGAGACCCAGTACTTC
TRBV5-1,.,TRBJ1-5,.,CASSLEGGGQPQHF,TGCGCCAGCAGCTTGGAAGGGGGGGGACAGCCCCAGCATTTT
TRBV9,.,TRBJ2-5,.,CASSSNGGETQYF,TGTGCCAGCAGCTCCAACGGGGGAGAGACCCAGTACTTC
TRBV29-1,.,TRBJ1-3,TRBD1,CSVDGGGRGNTIYF,TGCAGCGTTGACGGAGGGGGCAGGGGAAACACCATATATTTT
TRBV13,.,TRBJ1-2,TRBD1,CASSIRTGGVRNYGYTF,TGTGCCAGCAGCATCAGGACAGGGGGCGTCCGTAACTATGGCTACACCTTC
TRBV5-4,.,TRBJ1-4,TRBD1,CASSLTGGATNEKLFF,TGTGCCAGCAGCTTGACAGGGGGCGCAACTAATGAAAAACTGTTTTTT
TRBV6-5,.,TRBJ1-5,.,CASTTGRGLNQPQHF,TGTGCCAGCACGACGGGAAGGGGACTGAATCAGCCCCAGCATTTT
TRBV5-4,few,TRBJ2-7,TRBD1,CASSRGQGRTLPEQYF,TGTGCCAGCAGCCGCGGACAGGGACGGACCCTACCCGAGCAGTACTTC
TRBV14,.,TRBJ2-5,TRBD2,CASSRRRSGGAALQGKETQYF,TGTGCCAGCAGCCGAAGACGGAGCGGGGGGGCGGCGCTCCAGGGCAAAGAGACCCAGTACTTC
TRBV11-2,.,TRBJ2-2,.,CASSFSSGGLTGELFF,TGTGCCAGCAGCTTTTCTTCGGGGGGCCTCACCGGGGAGCTGTTTTTT
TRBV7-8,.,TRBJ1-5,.,CASSLTENQPQHF,TGTGCCAGCAGCTTGACAGAAAATCAGCCCCAGCATTTT
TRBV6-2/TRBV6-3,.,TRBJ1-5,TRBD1,CASSGQGYSNQPQHF,TGTGCCAGCAGCGGACAGGGGTATAGCAATCAGCCCCAGCATTTT
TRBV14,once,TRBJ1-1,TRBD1,CASSPFPGTGAHGGEAFF,TGTGCCAGCAGCCCCTTCCCCGGGACAGGGGCCCATGGGGGTGAAGCTTTCTTT
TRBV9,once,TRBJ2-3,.,CASGKSDTQYF,TGTGCCAGCGGCAAATCAGATACGCAGTATTTT
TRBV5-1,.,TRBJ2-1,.,CASSSATGTLLNNEQFF,TGCGCCAGCAGCTCAGCCACCGGGACTCTGTTAAACAATGAGCAGTTCTTC
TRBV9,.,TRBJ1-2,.,CASSTPSRIYGYTF,TGTGCCAGCAGCACCCCATCGCGCATCTATGGCTACACCTTC
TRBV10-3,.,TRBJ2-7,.,CAISMGQVSYEQYF,TGTGCCATCAGTATGGGACAAGTTTCCTACGAGCAGTACTTC
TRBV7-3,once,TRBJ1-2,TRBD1,CASSLTGTEKYYGYTF,TGTGCCAGCAGCTTAACCGGGACAGAGAAGTACTATGGCTACACCTTC
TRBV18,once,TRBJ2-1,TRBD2,CASSPLTSGTYNEQFF,TGTGCCAGCTCACCGCTCACTAGCGGGACCTACAATGAGCAGTTCTTC
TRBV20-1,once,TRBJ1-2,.,CSAPAGDGYTF,TGCAGTGCCCCGGCGGGGGATGGCTACACCTTC
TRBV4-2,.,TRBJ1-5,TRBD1,CASSQDEQGNQPQHF,TGTGCCAGCAGCCAAGATGAACAGGGGAATCAGCCCCAGCATTTT
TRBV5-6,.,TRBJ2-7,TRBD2,CASSSALFAGVSHEQYF,TGTGCCAGCAGCTCTGCCCTTTTCGCGGGGGTCTCCCACGAGCAGTACTTC
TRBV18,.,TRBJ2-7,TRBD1,CASSQQSRGTGYEQYF,TGTGCCAGCTCTCAACAATCCCGCGGGACAGGGTATGAGCAGTACTTC
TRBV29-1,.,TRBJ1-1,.,CSHRVNTEAFF,TGCAGTCACAGGGTGAACACTGAAGCTTTCTTT
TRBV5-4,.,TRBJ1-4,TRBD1,CASSLGLGQGEKLFF,TGTGCCAGCAGCTTAGGGTTGGGACAGGGAGAAAAACTGTTTTTT
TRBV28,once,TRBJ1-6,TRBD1,CASIAGGANSPLHF,TGTGCCAGCATCGCAGGGGGCGCTAATTCACCCCTCCACTTT
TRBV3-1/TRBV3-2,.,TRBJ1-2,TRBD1,CASSQIGQGLRYGYTF,TGTGCCAGCAGCCAGATCGGACAGGGCCTTCGGTATGGCTACACCTTC
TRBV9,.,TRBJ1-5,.,CASSVGASNQPQHF,TGTGCCAGCAGCGTAGGGGCTAGCAATCAGCCCCAGCATTTT
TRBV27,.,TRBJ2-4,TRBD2,CASSSTGLVGNIQYF,TGTGCCAGCAGCTCGACGGGACTAGTAGGAAACATTCAGTACTTC
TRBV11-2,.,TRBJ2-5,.,CASSLIRGSEGETQYF,TGTGCCAGCAGCTTAATCAGGGGTTCTGAGGGGGAGACCCAGTACTTC
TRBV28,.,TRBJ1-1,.,CASSSTANTEAFF,TGTGCCAGCAGTTCGACAGCGAACACTGAAGCTTTCTTT